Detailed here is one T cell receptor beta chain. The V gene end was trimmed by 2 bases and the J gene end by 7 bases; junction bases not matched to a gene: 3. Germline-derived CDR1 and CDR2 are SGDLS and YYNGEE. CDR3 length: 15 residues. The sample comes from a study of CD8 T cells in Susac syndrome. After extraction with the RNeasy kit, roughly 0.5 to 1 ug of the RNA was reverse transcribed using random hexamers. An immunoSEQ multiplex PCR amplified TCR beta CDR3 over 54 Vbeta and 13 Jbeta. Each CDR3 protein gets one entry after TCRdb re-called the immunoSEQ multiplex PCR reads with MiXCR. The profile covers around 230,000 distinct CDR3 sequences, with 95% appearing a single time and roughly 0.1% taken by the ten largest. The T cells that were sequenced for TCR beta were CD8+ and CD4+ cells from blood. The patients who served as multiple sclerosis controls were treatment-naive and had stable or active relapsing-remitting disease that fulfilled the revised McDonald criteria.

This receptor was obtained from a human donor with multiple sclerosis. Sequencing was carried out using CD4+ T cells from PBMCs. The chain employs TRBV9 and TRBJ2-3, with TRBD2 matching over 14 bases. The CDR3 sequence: CASSVTSGRVYTQYF. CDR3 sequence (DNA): TGTGCCAGCAGCGTGACTAGCGGGAGGGTGTATACGCAGTATTTT.